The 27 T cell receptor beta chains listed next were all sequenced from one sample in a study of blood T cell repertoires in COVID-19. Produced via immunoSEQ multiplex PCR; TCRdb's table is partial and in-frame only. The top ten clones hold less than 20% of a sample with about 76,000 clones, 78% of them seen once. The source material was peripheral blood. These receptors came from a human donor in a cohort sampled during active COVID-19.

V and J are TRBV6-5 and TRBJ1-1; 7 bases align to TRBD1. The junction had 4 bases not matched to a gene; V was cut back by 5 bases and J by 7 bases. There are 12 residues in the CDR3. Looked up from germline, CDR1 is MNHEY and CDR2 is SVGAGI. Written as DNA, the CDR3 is TGTGCCAGCAGTAACCGGGACAGTGAAGCTTTCTTT. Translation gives CASSNRDSEAFF.

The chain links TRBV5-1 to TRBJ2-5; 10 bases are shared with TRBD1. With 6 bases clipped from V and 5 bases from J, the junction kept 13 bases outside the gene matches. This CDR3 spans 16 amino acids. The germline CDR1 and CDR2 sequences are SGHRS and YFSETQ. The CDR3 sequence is CASTITGTGVGETQYF. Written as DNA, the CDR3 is TGCGCCAGCACAATAACCGGGACAGGGGTGGGGGAGACCCAGTACTTC.

As DNA, the CDR3 is TGTGCCAGCAGCACCGGGGCTGAAGCTTTCTTT. This codes for CASSTGAEAFF. The V call is TRBV11-2, the J call TRBJ1-1; D uncertain. The V gene's germline CDR1 is SGHAT and CDR2 FQNNGV. V lost 5 bases and J 6 bases, leaving 7 bases between the germline ends. This CDR3 is built from 11 residues.

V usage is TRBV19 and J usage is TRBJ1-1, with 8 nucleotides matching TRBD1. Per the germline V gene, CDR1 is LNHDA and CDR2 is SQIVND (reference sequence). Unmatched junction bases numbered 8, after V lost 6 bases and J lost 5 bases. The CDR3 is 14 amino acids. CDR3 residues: CASSLQGERTEAFF. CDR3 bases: TGTGCCAGTAGCCTACAGGGGGAGCGGACTGAAGCTTTCTTT.

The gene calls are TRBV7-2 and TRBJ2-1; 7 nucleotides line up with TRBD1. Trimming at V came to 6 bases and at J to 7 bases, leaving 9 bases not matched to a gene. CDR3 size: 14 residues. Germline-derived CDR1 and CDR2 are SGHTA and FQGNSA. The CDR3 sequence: CASRGDSGGNEQFF. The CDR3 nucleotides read TGTGCCAGCAGGGGGGACAGCGGAGGAAATGAGCAGTTCTTC.

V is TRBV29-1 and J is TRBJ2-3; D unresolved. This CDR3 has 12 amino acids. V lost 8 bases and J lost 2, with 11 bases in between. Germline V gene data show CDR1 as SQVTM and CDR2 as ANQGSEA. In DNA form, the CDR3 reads TGCAGCTCTATGAGGCCCACAGATACGCAGTATTTT. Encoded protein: CSSMRPTDTQYF.

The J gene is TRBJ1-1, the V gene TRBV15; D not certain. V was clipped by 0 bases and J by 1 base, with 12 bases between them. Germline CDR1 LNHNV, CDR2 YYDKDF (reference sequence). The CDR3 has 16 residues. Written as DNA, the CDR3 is TGTGCCACCAGCAGAGATCTCGGGAGCGCGAACACTGAAGCTTTCTTT. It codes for CATSRDLGSANTEAFF.

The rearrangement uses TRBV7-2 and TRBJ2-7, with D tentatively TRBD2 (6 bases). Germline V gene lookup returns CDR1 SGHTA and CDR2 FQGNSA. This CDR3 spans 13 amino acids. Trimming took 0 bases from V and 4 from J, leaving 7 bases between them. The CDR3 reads CASSLAGRYEQYF. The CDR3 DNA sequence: TGTGCCAGCAGCTTAGCGGGGAGGTACGAGCAGTACTTC. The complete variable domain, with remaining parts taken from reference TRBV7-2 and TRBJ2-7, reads GAGVSQSPSNKVTEKGKDVELRCDPISGHTALYWYRQSLGQGLEFLIYFQGNSAPDKSGLPSDRFSAERTGGSVSTLTIQRTQQEDSAVYLCASSLAGRYEQYFGPGTRLTVT.

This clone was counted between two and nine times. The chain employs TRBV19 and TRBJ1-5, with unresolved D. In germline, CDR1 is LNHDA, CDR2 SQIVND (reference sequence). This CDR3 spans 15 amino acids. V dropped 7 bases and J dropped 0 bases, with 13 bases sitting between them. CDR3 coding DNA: TGTGCCAGTACCTTCCGGTTTGATAGCAATCAGCCCCAGCATTTT. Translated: CASTFRFDSNQPQHF. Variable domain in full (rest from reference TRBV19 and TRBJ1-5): DGGITQSPKYLFRKEGQNVTLSCEQNLNHDAMYWYRQDPGQGLRLIYYSQIVNDFQKGDIAEGYSVSREKKESFPLTVTSAQKNPTAFYLCASTFRFDSNQPQHFGDGTRLSIL.

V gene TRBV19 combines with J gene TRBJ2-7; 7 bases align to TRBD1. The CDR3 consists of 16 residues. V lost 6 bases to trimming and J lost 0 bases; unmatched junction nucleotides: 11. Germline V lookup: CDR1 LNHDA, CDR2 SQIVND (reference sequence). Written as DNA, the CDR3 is TGTGCCAGTAGCCCAAGTATCGGGACAGCCTCCTACGAGCAGTACTTC. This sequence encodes CASSPSIGTASYEQYF.

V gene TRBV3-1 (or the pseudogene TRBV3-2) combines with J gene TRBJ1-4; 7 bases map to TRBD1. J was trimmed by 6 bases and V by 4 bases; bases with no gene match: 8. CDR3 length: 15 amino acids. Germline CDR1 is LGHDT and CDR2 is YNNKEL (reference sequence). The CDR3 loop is CASSPSAGGYEKLFF. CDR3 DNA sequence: TGTGCCAGCAGCCCATCGGCAGGGGGATATGAAAAACTGTTTTTT.

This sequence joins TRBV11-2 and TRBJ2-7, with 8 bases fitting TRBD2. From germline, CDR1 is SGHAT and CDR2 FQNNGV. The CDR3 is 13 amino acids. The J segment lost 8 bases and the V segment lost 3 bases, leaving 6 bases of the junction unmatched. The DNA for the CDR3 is TGTGCCAGCAGCTTGGGGCGGGGGGCGCAGCAGTACTTC. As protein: CASSLGRGAQQYF.

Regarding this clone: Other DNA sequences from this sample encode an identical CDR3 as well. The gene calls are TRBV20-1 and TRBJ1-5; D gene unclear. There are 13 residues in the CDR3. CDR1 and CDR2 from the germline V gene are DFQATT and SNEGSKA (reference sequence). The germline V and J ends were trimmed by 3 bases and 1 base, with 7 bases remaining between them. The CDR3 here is CSASLGSNQPQHF. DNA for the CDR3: TGCAGTGCTAGTTTGGGCAGCAATCAGCCCCAGCATTTT.

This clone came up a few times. CDR3 coding DNA: TGTGCCAGCAGCTCCCGACAGGGAGGTGGCGAGCAGTACTTC. Its protein product is CASSSRQGGGEQYF. This chain joins TRBV7-6 and TRBJ2-7; weak D call: TRBD1 (7 bases). V lost 4 bases to trimming and J lost 6 bases, with 16 bases between them. This CDR3 has 14 amino acids. Germline CDR1 and CDR2: SGHVS and FNYEAQ.

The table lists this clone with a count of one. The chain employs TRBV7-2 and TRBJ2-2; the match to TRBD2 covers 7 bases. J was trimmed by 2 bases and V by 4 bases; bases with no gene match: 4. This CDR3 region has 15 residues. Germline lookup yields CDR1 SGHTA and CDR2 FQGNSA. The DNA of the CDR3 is TGTGCCAGCAGCTCAGTAGCGGGCAACACCGGGGAGCTGTTTTTT. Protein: CASSSVAGNTGELFF.

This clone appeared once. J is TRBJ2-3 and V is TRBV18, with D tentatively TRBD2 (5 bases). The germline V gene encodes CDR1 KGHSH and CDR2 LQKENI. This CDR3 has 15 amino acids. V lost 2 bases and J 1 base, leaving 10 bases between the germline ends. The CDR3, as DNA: TGTGCCAGCTCACCAGGGGTGGAGGGCACAGATACGCAGTATTTT. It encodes CASSPGVEGTDTQYF.

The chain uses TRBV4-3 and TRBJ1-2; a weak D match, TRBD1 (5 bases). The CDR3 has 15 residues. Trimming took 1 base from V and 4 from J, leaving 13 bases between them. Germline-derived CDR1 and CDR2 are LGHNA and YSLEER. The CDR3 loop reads CASSQGGTEAYGYTF. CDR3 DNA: TGCGCCAGCAGCCAAGGCGGGACGGAAGCCTATGGCTACACCTTC.

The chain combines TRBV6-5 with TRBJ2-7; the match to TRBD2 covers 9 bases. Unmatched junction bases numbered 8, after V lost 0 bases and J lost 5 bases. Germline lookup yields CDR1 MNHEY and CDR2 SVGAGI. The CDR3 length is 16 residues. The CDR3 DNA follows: TGTGCCAGCAGTTACTCGGCGGGAGGGCCTCCCGACGAGCAGTACTTC. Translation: CASSYSAGGPPDEQYF.

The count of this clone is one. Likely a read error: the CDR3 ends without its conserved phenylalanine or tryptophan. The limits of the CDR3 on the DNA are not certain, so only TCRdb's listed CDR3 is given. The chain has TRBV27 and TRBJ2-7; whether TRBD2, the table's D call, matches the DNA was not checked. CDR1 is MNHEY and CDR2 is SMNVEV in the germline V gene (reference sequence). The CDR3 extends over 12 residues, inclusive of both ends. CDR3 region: CASSHRTSGGQD.

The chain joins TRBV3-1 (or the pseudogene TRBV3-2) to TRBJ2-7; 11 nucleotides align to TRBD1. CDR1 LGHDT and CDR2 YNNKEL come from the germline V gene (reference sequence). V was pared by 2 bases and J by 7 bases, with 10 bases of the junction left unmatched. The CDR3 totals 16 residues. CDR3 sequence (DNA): TGTGCCAGCAGCCAAAATCAGCGGGACAGGGGGAGGGAGCAGTACTTC. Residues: CASSQNQRDRGREQYF.

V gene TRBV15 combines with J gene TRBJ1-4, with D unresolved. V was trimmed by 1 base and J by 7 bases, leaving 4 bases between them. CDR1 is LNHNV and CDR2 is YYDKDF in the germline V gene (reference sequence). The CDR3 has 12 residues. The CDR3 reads CATSRVGEKLFF. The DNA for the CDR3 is TGTGCCACCAGCAGAGTCGGTGAAAAACTGTTTTTT.

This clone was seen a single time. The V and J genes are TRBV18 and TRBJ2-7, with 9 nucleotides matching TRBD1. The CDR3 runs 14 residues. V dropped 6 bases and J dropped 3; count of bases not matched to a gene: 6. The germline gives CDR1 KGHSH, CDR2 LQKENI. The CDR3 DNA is TGTGCCAGCTCGGAGTTGGGACAGGGCTACGAGCAGTACTTC. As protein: CASSELGQGYEQYF.

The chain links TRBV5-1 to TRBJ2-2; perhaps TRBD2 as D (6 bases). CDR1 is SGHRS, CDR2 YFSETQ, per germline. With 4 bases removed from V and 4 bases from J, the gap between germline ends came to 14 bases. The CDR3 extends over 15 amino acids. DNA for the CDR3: TGCGCCAGCAGCCCGGCTGGGGGAGGCACCGGGGAGCTGTTTTTT. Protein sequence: CASSPAGGGTGELFF.

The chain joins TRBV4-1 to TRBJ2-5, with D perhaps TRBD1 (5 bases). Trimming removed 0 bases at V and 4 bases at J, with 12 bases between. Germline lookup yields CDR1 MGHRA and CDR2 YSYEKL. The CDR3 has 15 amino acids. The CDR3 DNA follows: TGCGCCAGCAGCCAAGAAACAGGATCGGGAGAGACCCAGTACTTC. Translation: CASSQETGSGETQYF.

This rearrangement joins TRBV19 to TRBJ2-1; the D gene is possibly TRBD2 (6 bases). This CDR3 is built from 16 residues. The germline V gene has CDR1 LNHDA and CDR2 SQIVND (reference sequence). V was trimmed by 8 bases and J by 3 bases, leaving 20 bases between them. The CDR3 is CASCTGDSRYYNEQFF. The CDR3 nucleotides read TGTGCCAGTTGTACGGGGGATAGTCGGTACTACAATGAGCAGTTCTTC.

The CDR3 here is CASSPQGVEAFF. The CDR3 coding sequence is TGTGCCAGCAGTCCACAGGGGGTTGAAGCTTTCTTT. The J gene is TRBJ1-1, the V gene TRBV12-3 or TRBV12-4, with 8 bases lining up with TRBD1. CDR3 length: 12 amino acids. Trimming took 5 bases from V and 7 from J; bases not matched to a gene: 3.

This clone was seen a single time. The CDR3 DNA reads as TGTGCCAGCAGCCAACAGGGCGCTGAAGCTTTCTTT. Amino acid sequence: CASSQQGAEAFF. The chain uses TRBV3-1 (or the pseudogene TRBV3-2) and TRBJ1-1; TRBD1 is a possible D gene (5 bases). Per germline, CDR1 LGHDT and CDR2 YNNKEL (reference sequence). V was clipped by 2 bases and J by 6 bases, with 7 bases between them. CDR3 length equals 12 residues.